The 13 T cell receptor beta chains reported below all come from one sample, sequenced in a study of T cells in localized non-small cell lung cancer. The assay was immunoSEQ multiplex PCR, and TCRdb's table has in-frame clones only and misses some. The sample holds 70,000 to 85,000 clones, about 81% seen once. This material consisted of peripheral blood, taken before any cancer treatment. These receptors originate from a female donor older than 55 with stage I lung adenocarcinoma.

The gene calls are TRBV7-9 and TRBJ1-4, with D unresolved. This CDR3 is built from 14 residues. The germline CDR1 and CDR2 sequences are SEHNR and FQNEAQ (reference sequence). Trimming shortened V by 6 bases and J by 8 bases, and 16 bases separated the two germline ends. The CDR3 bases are TGTGCCAGCAGATCCGGGGAGGGTGGCGAAAAACTGTTTTTT. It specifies CASRSGEGGEKLFF.

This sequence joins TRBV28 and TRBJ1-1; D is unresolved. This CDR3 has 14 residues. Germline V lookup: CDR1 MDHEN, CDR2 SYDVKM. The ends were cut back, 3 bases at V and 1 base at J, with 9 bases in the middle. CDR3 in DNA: TGTGCCAGCAGTTTGGGTGGAGGGAACACTGAAGCTTTCTTT. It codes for CASSLGGGNTEAFF.

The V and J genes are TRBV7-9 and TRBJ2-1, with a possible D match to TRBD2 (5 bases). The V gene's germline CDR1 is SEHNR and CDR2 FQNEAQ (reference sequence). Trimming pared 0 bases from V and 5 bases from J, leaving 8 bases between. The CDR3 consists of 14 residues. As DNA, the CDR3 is TGTGCCAGCAGCTTAGCTGAGGGAAACAATGAGCAGTTCTTC. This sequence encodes CASSLAEGNNEQFF.

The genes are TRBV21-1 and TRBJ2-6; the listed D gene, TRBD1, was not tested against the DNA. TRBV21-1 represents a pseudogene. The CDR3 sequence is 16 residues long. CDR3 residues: CASSKAGDSGANVLTF. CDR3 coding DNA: TGTGCCAGCAGCAAAGCAGGGGACTCTGGGGCCAACGTCCTGACTTTC.

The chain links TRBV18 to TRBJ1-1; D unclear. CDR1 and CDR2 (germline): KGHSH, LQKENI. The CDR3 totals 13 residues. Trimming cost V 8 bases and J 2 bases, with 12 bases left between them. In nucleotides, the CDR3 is TGTGCCAGCCCGGGCTCGGCAAACACTGAAGCTTTCTTT. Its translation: CASPGSANTEAFF. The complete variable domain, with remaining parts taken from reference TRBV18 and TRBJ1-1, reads NAGVMQNPRHLVRRRGQEARLRCSPMKGHSHVYWYRQLPEEGLKFMVYLQKENIIDESGMPKERFSAEFPKEGPSILRIQQVVRGDSAAYFCASPGSANTEAFFGQGTRLTVV.

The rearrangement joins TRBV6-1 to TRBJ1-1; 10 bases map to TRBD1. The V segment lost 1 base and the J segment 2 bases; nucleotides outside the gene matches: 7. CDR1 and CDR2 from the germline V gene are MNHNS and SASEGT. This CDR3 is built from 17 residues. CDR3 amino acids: CASSEDSWTGGNTEAFF. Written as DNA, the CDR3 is TGTGCCAGCAGTGAAGATTCGTGGACAGGGGGTAACACTGAAGCTTTCTTT.

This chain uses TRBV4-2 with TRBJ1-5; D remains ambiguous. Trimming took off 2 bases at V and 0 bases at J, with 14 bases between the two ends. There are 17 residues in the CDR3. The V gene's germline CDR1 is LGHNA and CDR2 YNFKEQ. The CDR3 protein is CASSQSLTGNSNQPQHF. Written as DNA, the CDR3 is TGTGCCAGCAGCCAAAGTCTAACGGGCAATAGCAATCAGCCCCAGCATTTT.

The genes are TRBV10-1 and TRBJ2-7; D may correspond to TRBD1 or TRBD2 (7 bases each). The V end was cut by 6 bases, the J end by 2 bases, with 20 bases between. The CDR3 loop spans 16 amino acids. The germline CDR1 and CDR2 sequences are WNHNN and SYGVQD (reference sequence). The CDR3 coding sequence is TGCGCCAGCAGCTCTACTGGGGGGGGACAGACCTACGAGCAGTACTTC. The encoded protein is CASSSTGGGQTYEQYF.

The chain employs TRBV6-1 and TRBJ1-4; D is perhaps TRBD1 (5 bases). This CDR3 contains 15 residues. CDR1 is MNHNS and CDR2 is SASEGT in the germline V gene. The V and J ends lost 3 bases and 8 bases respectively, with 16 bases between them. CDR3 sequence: CASSEFSGTGEKLFF. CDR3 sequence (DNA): TGTGCCAGCAGTGAGTTTTCAGGGACGGGGGAAAAACTGTTTTTT.

CDR3 sequence reads: CASSLAASGNGETQYF. DNA of the CDR3: TGCGCCAGCAGCTTGGCCGCTAGCGGGAACGGAGAGACCCAGTACTTC. The chain is built from TRBV5-1 and TRBJ2-5; 9 nucleotides agree with TRBD2. Germline trimming cut 0 bases from V and 4 bases from J; bases unmatched to any gene: 7. The CDR3 length is 16 residues. Looked up from germline, CDR1 is SGHRS and CDR2 is YFSETQ. Combining the CDR3 with reference TRBV5-1 and TRBJ2-5 gives the whole variable domain KAGVTQTPRYLIKTRGQQVTLSCSPISGHRSVSWYQQTPGQGLQFLFEYFSETQRNKGNFPGRFSGRQFSNSRSEMNVSTLELGDSALYLCASSLAASGNGETQYFGPGTRLLVL.

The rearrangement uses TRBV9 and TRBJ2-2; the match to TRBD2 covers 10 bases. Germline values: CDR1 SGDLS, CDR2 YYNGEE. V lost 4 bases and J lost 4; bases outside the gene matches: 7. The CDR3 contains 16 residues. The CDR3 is CASSPRTSGITGELFF. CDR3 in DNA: TGTGCCAGCAGCCCACGGACTAGCGGCATCACCGGGGAGCTGTTTTTT.

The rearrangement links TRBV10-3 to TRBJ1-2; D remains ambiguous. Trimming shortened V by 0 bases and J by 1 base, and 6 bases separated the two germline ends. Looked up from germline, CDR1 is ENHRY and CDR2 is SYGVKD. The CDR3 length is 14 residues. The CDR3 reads CAISESTDNYGYTF. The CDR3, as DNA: TGTGCCATCAGTGAGTCTACAGATAACTATGGCTACACCTTC.

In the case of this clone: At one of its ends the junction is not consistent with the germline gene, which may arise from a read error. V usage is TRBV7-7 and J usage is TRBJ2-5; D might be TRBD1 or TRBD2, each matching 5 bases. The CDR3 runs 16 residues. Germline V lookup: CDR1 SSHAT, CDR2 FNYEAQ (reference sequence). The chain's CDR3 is CASSPEGMGFLETQYF. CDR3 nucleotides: TGTGCTAGCAGCCCAGAGGGGATGGGGTTTTTGGAGACCCAGTACTTC.